The 28 T cell receptor beta chains given below trace back to one sample, sequenced in a study of OX40 agonist ivuxolimab in advanced cancers. Library preparation employed the immunoSEQ multiplex PCR assay. In TCRdb, the immuneACCESS table is reduced to in-frame sequences with V and J assigned. These tables do not hold every clone; where another copy was compared, an unresolved V gene accounts for under half, and the others remain unexplained. Across this sample there are around 72,000 clones, with roughly 80% seen only once. The top ten hold approximately 5% of the sample. Sequenced material: CD4+ or CD8+ T cells sorted from blood, taken in a trial of the OX40 agonist ivuxolimab. These TCRs come from an adult with an advanced solid tumor such as melanoma, head and neck, liver or kidney cancer.

The V gene is TRBV29-1, the J gene TRBJ2-3; D unclear. V was shortened by 7 bases and J by 1 base, with 6 bases between the two germline ends. This CDR3 has 11 residues. Germline V gene lookup returns CDR1 SQVTM and CDR2 ANQGSEA. CDR3 nucleotides: TGCAGCGCTGGAGGCACAGATACGCAGTATTTT. This translates into CSAGGTDTQYF.

The rearrangement joins TRBV7-9 to TRBJ2-2, with 8 bases matching TRBD1. Trimming cost V 0 bases and J 1 base; bases outside gene matches: 4. CDR1 SEHNR and CDR2 FQNEAQ come from the germline V gene (reference sequence). There are 17 residues in the CDR3. The CDR3 DNA reads TGTGCCAGCAGCTTAGCCTACGGGACAGGGAACACCGGGGAGCTGTTTTTT. It yields the protein CASSLAYGTGNTGELFF.

Remarks on this clone: In the same sample, other DNA sequences code for this CDR3. This chain links TRBV6-4 with TRBJ1-2; 7 positions match TRBD1. The CDR3 loop spans 13 amino acids. Looked up from germline, CDR1 is MRHNA and CDR2 is SNTAGT. V lost 9 bases, J lost 8 bases, and 12 bases stayed unmatched. Written as DNA, the CDR3 is TGTGCCAGAAATAGAGGGGGCGGCTACGGCTACACCTTC. Amino acids: CARNRGGGYGYTF.

Points on this clone: Other DNA variants within this sample encode the same CDR3. This chain links TRBV27 with TRBJ1-1; D gene uncertain. V was trimmed by 5 bases and J by 1 base, leaving 8 bases between them. The CDR3 consists of 13 residues. The V gene's germline CDR1 is MNHEY and CDR2 SMNVEV (reference sequence). The CDR3 is CASSPTRNTEAFF. CDR3 bases: TGTGCCAGCAGTCCTACCCGGAACACTGAAGCTTTCTTT.

The rearrangement joins TRBV19 to TRBJ1-2; 9 nucleotides line up with TRBD1. The CDR3 sequence is 17 residues long. Germline loops: CDR1 LNHDA, CDR2 SQIVND (reference sequence). Losses at the gene ends were 3 bases for V and 4 bases for J; bases not matched to a gene: 12. CDR3 nucleotides: TGTGCCAGTAGTATCGGTCTCGAGGGGACAGGGCTCTATGGCTACACCTTC. Its protein product is CASSIGLEGTGLYGYTF.

This rearrangement joins TRBV25-1 to TRBJ1-2; D call uncertain. Germline assignment: CDR1 MGHDK and CDR2 SYGVNS. CDR3 size: 11 residues. The germline V and J ends were trimmed by 3 bases and 5 bases, with 4 bases remaining between them. CDR3 DNA: TGTGCCAGCAGTGATGGATATGGCTACACCTTC. It codes for CASSDGYGYTF.

V usage is TRBV5-6 and J usage is TRBJ1-4; D might be TRBD1 (6 bases). The germline V gene encodes CDR1 SGHDT and CDR2 YYEEEE. CDR3 length: 14 residues. Trimming removed 3 bases at V and 7 bases at J, with 13 bases between. CDR3 protein: CASSWGQGTEKLFF. CDR3 bases: TGTGCCAGCAGCTGGGGGCAGGGTACTGAAAAACTGTTTTTT.

This rearrangement joins TRBV5-1 to TRBJ2-5; no firm D call. V lost 0 bases to trimming and J lost 5 bases, with 11 bases between them. Germline assignment: CDR1 SGHRS and CDR2 YFSETQ. The CDR3 covers 14 residues. The DNA of the CDR3 is TGCGCCAGCAGCTTGGTTCCGCCCCCCGAGACCCAGTACTTC. Its protein product is CASSLVPPPETQYF.

The chain has TRBV7-2 and TRBJ2-3; D call uncertain. CDR1 and CDR2 (germline): SGHTA, FQGNSA. This CDR3 comprises 14 residues. The V and J ends lost 5 bases and 0 bases respectively, with 9 bases between them. DNA of the CDR3: TGTGCCAGCAGCCCGTTTTTGAGCACAGATACGCAGTATTTT. Protein: CASSPFLSTDTQYF. Variable domain in full (rest from reference TRBV7-2 and TRBJ2-3): GAGVSQSPSNKVTEKGKDVELRCDPISGHTALYWYRQSLGQGLEFLIYFQGNSAPDKSGLPSDRFSAERTGGSVSTLTIQRTQQEDSAVYLCASSPFLSTDTQYFGPGTRLTVL.

The genes are TRBV2 and TRBJ1-1, with D hard to call. Germline CDR1 is SNHLY and CDR2 is FYNNEI. This CDR3 has 15 amino acids. Trimming shortened V by 1 base and J by 2 bases, and 11 bases separated the two germline ends. Here the CDR3 reads CASSEVWGRNTEAFF. CDR3 DNA: TGTGCCAGCAGTGAAGTATGGGGTCGTAACACTGAAGCTTTCTTT.

The chain joins TRBV18 to TRBJ2-7; 8 bases fit TRBD1. Germline V gives CDR1 KGHSH, CDR2 LQKENI. With 2 bases clipped from V and 0 bases from J, the junction kept 3 bases outside the gene matches. The CDR3 runs 15 residues. CDR3 sequence reads: CASSPVTGGSYEQYF. The CDR3 nucleotides are TGTGCCAGCTCACCAGTAACAGGGGGCTCCTACGAGCAGTACTTC.

This rearrangement joins TRBV19 to TRBJ2-7; D might be TRBD1 or TRBD2, each matching 5 bases. This CDR3 is 15 amino acids long. The V gene lost 2 bases and the J gene lost 2 bases, with 13 bases spanning the gap. Germline V lookup: CDR1 LNHDA, CDR2 SQIVND (reference sequence). The DNA for the CDR3 is TGTGCCAGTAGTATACAGGCAGGGAGTCCCTACGAGCAGTACTTC. Amino acids: CASSIQAGSPYEQYF.

The chain carries TRBV10-3 and TRBJ1-2, with TRBD1 matching over 9 bases. V shed 6 bases, J shed 6 bases, and the junction held 11 bases outside the gene matches. Germline CDR1 ENHRY, CDR2 SYGVKD. This CDR3 spans 15 amino acids. The CDR3 region is CAIRRDRDLGDGYTF. CDR3 bases: TGTGCCATCAGACGGGACAGGGATCTAGGCGATGGCTACACCTTC.

This chain joins TRBV30 and TRBJ2-7; a possible D gene is TRBD2 (5 bases). In germline, CDR1 is GTSNPN, CDR2 SVGIG (reference sequence). Trimming cost V 3 bases and J 4 bases, with 7 bases left between them. The CDR3 length is 11 residues. CDR3 residues: CAWSPGYEQYF. CDR3 bases: TGTGCCTGGAGCCCGGGGTACGAGCAGTACTTC.

The CDR3 bases are TGCAGCGCCCGGCCCCAAGAGACCCAGTACTTC. Its protein is CSARPQETQYF. The V gene is TRBV29-1, the J gene TRBJ2-5, with D uncertain. The CDR3 is 11 residues long. CDR1 is SQVTM, CDR2 ANQGSEA, per germline. V was shortened by 7 bases and J by 1 base, with 7 bases between the two germline ends.

V usage is TRBV28 and J usage is TRBJ2-3; D not certain. This CDR3 region has 14 residues. Trimming pared 5 bases from V and 0 bases from J, leaving 9 bases between. The germline gives CDR1 MDHEN, CDR2 SYDVKM. Here the CDR3 reads CASSLPGSTDTQYF. The CDR3 coding sequence is TGTGCCAGCAGTCTCCCCGGGAGCACAGATACGCAGTATTTT.

The chain recombines TRBV5-1 with TRBJ2-1; 10 positions match TRBD1. Germline V CDR1 and CDR2: SGHRS, YFSETQ. Germline trimming cut 4 bases from V and 3 bases from J; bases unmatched to any gene: 4. CDR3 length: 15 residues. CDR3 sequence (DNA): TGCGCCAGCAGCAACCGGGACAGGGGCTACAATGAGCAGTTCTTC. Amino acid sequence: CASSNRDRGYNEQFF.

J is TRBJ2-2 and V is TRBV13; perhaps TRBD1 as D (7 bases). Trimming cost V 3 bases and J 7 bases, with 12 bases left between them. The CDR3 sequence is 14 residues long. The germline gives CDR1 PRHDT, CDR2 FYEKMQ (reference sequence). The CDR3 is CASSFTGEDGELFF. CDR3 DNA: TGTGCCAGCAGCTTTACAGGGGAGGACGGGGAGCTGTTTTTT.

This clone was seen more than once but under ten times. The CDR3 bases are TGTGCCAGCAGCTGGGGGGAAAGCACAGATACGCAGTATTTT. Its translation: CASSWGESTDTQYF. V is TRBV5-4 and J is TRBJ2-3, with D perhaps TRBD2 (6 bases). Trimming removed 3 bases from V and 0 bases from J, with 8 bases in between. Germline-derived CDR1 and CDR2 are SGHNT and YYREEE (reference sequence). This CDR3 comprises 14 residues. Full variable domain (missing parts from reference TRBV5-4 and TRBJ2-3): ETGVTQSPTHLIKTRGQQVTLRCSSQSGHNTVSWYQQALGQGPQFIFQYYREEENGRGNFPPRFSGLQFPNYSSELNVNALELDDSALYLCASSWGESTDTQYFGPGTRLTVL.

This chain joins TRBV7-8 and TRBJ2-7; TRBD1 is a possible D gene (6 bases). Germline CDR1 SGHVS, CDR2 FQNEAQ. V lost 4 bases to trimming and J lost 3 bases, with 16 bases between them. This CDR3 comprises 15 residues. Here the CDR3 reads CASSSSTGTIYEQYF. CDR3 DNA: TGTGCCAGCAGCTCATCGACAGGTACTATCTACGAGCAGTACTTC. The full variable domain, with the rest looked up from reference TRBV7-8 and TRBJ2-7, is GAGVSQSPRYKVAKRGQDVALRCDPISGHVSLFWYQQALGQGPEFLTYFQNEAQLDKSGLPSDRFFAERPEGSVSTLKIQRTQQEDSAVYLCASSSSTGTIYEQYFGPGTRLTVT.

The rearrangement joins TRBV7-8 to TRBJ2-5; possibly TRBD1 for D (5 bases). CDR1 SGHVS and CDR2 FQNEAQ come from the germline V gene. The V and J ends lost 6 bases and 3 bases respectively, with 17 bases between them. The CDR3 sequence is 15 residues long. The CDR3 DNA reads as TGTGCCAGCAGACGTGCCGGAAACAGGAAAGAGACCCAGTACTTC. Its translation: CASRRAGNRKETQYF.

This clone was found once. The J gene is TRBJ1-3, the V gene TRBV10-3; D gene uncertain. V gave up 3 bases and J gave up 0 bases, with 6 bases separating them. Per germline, CDR1 ENHRY and CDR2 SYGVKD. The CDR3 has 14 residues. The CDR3 region has the DNA TGTGCCATCAGTGACTCCGTCTCTGGAAACACCATATATTTT. Its translation is CAISDSVSGNTIYF.

The V call is TRBV6-6, the J call TRBJ1-1, with TRBD1 as a possible D gene (6 bases). Germline-derived CDR1 and CDR2 are MNHNY and SVGAGI (reference sequence). V was trimmed by 6 bases and J by 6 bases, leaving 14 bases between them. CDR3 length: 13 amino acids. The DNA for the CDR3 is TGTGCCAGCAGCCAAGTTGGGGGCTCTGAAGCTTTCTTT. Translation gives CASSQVGGSEAFF.

This chain uses TRBV6-6 with TRBJ1-1; D is unresolved. V lost 2 bases and J lost 6, with 7 bases in between. Germline V lookup: CDR1 MNHNY, CDR2 SVGAGI (reference sequence). This CDR3 spans 12 amino acids. CDR3 in DNA: TGTGCCAGCAGTTACAAGGGCGCTGAAGCTTTCTTT. The encoded protein is CASSYKGAEAFF.

This clone was picked up one time. V and J are TRBV6-6 and TRBJ1-1, with 7 bases lining up with TRBD1. V dropped 1 base and J dropped 1; count of bases not matched to a gene: 6. Germline CDR1 reads MNHNY; CDR2 reads SVGAGI (reference sequence). This CDR3 contains 16 residues. The CDR3: CASSYWTGLSNTEAFF. In nucleotides, the CDR3 is TGTGCCAGCAGTTACTGGACAGGCTTATCGAACACTGAAGCTTTCTTT.

The chain carries TRBV19 and TRBJ2-7, with 8 bases lining up with TRBD1. Germline assignment: CDR1 LNHDA and CDR2 SQIVND (reference sequence). This CDR3 is 18 amino acids long. V was clipped by 5 bases and J by 3 bases; unmatched bases: 18. CDR3 sequence: CASSLSDRVGIPSYEQYF. CDR3 DNA sequence: TGTGCCAGTAGTCTTTCGGACAGGGTAGGAATCCCAAGCTACGAGCAGTACTTC.

This chain joins TRBV28 and TRBJ2-7; 7 positions agree with TRBD2. Germline CDR1 reads MDHEN; CDR2 reads SYDVKM. There are 11 residues in the CDR3. CDR3 residues: CASGGPYEQYF. CDR3 bases: TGTGCGTCGGGAGGACCTTACGAGCAGTACTTC.

This rearrangement joins TRBV5-1 to TRBJ2-5, with 11 bases matching TRBD1. Germline V gene lookup returns CDR1 SGHRS and CDR2 YFSETQ. Trimming removed 3 bases from V and 2 bases from J; junction bases left unmatched: 3. The CDR3 is 15 amino acids. CDR3 nucleotides: TGCGCCAGCAGCTGGGGGGACAGGGGGCAAGAGACCCAGTACTTC. Its translation: CASSWGDRGQETQYF. The full variable domain, rest sourced from reference TRBV5-1 and TRBJ2-5, is KAGVTQTPRYLIKTRGQQVTLSCSPISGHRSVSWYQQTPGQGLQFLFEYFSETQRNKGNFPGRFSGRQFSNSRSEMNVSTLELGDSALYLCASSWGDRGQETQYFGPGTRLLVL.